This TCR beta chain was captured in a study of shared clonotypes between healthy human individuals (dated by TCRdb to the early 2020s). Describing the broader study: The cohort included three men and a couple of women between 18 and 49 years of age. Leukapheresis yielded between about 0.9 and 10 billion PBMCs per donor. To estimate repertoire size and how much clonotype sharing occurs between individuals, the study deeply sequenced the blood TCR repertoires of five healthy adults. For each donor, CD4 naive and CD4 memory were each run on three plates, CD8 naive on two plates, and CD8 memory on one plate. Different laboratories and diverse techniques were used to prepare libraries and sequence TCR repertoires, to increase sequencing depth and limit assay-specific biases. Study-wide conclusions, independent of this receptor: Higher generation probabilities were observed for clonotypes shared by all four sorted-subset donors than for non-shared clonotypes. Incomplete sequencing was indicated by rarefaction of sorted-subset datasets, despite the large sequencing depth. Naive subsets generally had larger estimated clonotype richness than memory subsets did. Sharing across a handful of donors was observed for 4.5% to 6.5% of naive CD4, under 4% of naive CD8, about 2.5% of memory CD4, and over 0.3% of memory CD8 clonotypes. Because the study included only a small number of donors, the genetic and exposure-history diversity represented was limited. Only blood was sampled, and tissue TCR repertoires likely differ from those in blood. Based on pairwise subsampling, the degree of clonotype sharing among donors was expected to be affected by sequencing depth.

Regarding this clone: Which antigen it targets is not known. No much larger clonotype is one base removed from it; base qualities were not supplied.

The CDR3 runs 18 amino acids, cysteine and phenylalanine included. Only CDR3 DNA is held: 54 bases, read in frame from base 1. Sequences SGHVS (CDR1) and FQNEAQ (CDR2) are obtained from the germline V gene. V is cut back by 5 bases and J by 0 bases, with 6 bases in the junction unmatched. For the CD8 naive samples, CD45RO-negative cells were positively selected for CCR7, yielding a CD45RA+CCR7+ population from which TemRA cells were excluded. Healthy HIV-negative adults with no recently reported acute infections or vaccinations were included as donors. All donors were Caucasian adults living in Nashville, Tennessee, USA. Blood was collected by leukapheresis, and PBMCs were isolated by Ficoll-Histopaque density gradient centrifugation and then cryopreserved in liquid nitrogen vapor phase. Analytical flow cytometry was used to check the purity and quantity of every magnetically sorted T cell population. From each sorted fraction, genomic DNA was isolated and quantified by UV absorbance on a Nanodrop 2000c.

Using the deep immunoSEQ assay, TCR CDR3 regions were amplified from genomic DNA by multiplex PCR. For each cell subset, the extracted genomic DNA was distributed evenly across all wells of several immunoSEQ 96-well plates, and each plate served as one replicate. For sorted subsets, about 200 ng genomic DNA, equal to 25,000 to 35,000 T cell genomes, was loaded into each replicate PCR. Purified libraries were measured with a Qubit 3.0 fluorometer, size-checked on a Bioanalyzer 2100, and measured again with the KAPA Library Quantification kit. A separate single-read 150-cycle Illumina NextSeq 550 flow cell was used to sequence each immunoSEQ 96-well plate. The study's own analysis went as follows. The immunoSEQ output contained only junctional sequences without quality scores, so filtering could not match that applied to full-length reads. Sequences were annotated with PyIR, a Python wrapper for IgBLAST v1.9, and V/J genes and CDR3 were assigned using IMGT germline references. Reads were filtered out if the reads had weak V/J assignments (E-value above 1e-6), no CDR3, stop codons, out-of-frame junctions, or ambiguous translated residues. V3J clonotypes were defined as sequences sharing an identical inferred V gene, J gene, and CDR3 amino acid sequence. The percentage overlap between two repertoires was calculated by dividing the number of shared unique clonotypes by the size of the smaller repertoire. Three approaches were used to assess repertoire richness: RTK rarefaction, the Chao1 estimator, and Recon v2.1 estimates of unobserved clonotypes. Generation probabilities were computed with OLGA for all TCRbeta clonotypes obtained by the gDNA method from several donors. TCRdb took this table from immuneACCESS and kept in-frame rearrangements with V and J called. Such tables lack part of the clones; where checked against another copy, unresolved V genes explain under half of the gap, and the rest is unexplained. V and J calls and clone size are as listed in that table; D and trimming were resolved from the DNA. The sample table lists about 2 million clones, about 95% of them with a count of one. The top ten clones comprise 1.2% of the sample.

The receptor was isolated from a man aged 18 to 30 in good health. Source material: naive CD8+ T cells sorted from blood. The cell subset or site label corresponds to: CD45RA+CCR7+. The sequence joins TRBV7-8 to TRBJ2-1; 14 middle bases align to TRBD2. The sequence in DNA is TGTGCCAGCAGCGCCGGGACTAGCGGGAGTGCCTCCTACAATGAGCAGTTCTTC. It is translated as CASSAGTSGSASYNEQFF.